The 13 T cell receptor beta chains in this list originate from one sample, sequenced in a study of cytomegalovirus exposure and HLA in healthy donors. PCR used 60 Vbeta primers and 13 Jbeta primers. Using immunoSEQ multiplex PCR, the repertoire was profiled, and TCRdb retains in-frame clones only, with some absent. The sample includes fewer than 200,000 clones, approximately 78% of them seen just once. The sequencing sample was made of PBMCs. The receptors stem from a woman in her twenties or thirties in good health and CMV-seropositive.

The table lists this clone with many counts. The identical CDR3 is also encoded by other nucleotide sequences in the sample. The chain recombines TRBV2 with TRBJ1-2; perhaps TRBD1 as D (6 bases). Trimming took 3 bases from V and 6 from J, leaving 17 bases between them. CDR3 length: 15 amino acids. The germline V gene encodes CDR1 SNHLY and CDR2 FYNNEI. CDR3 bases: TGTGCCAGCAGTGAGAGGCTACAGGGTGCCGATGGCTACACCTTC. Translation gives CASSERLQGADGYTF.

This chain links TRBV14 with TRBJ1-2; the D gene is possibly TRBD1 (5 bases). The CDR3 has 15 residues. The germline V gene encodes CDR1 SGHDN and CDR2 FVKESK. Deletions cut 0 bases from V and 2 bases from J, with 10 bases between. The CDR3 sequence: CASSQDRSGNYGYTF. In nucleotides, the CDR3 is TGTGCCAGCAGCCAAGATAGGTCAGGGAACTATGGCTACACCTTC.

This rearrangement joins TRBV2 to TRBJ1-6, with 7 positions matching TRBD1. V gave up 5 bases and J gave up 8 bases; unmatched junction bases: 6. The germline CDR1 and CDR2 sequences are SNHLY and FYNNEI. The CDR3 has 14 residues. The CDR3 reads CASSPEGADSPLHF. CDR3 nucleotides: TGTGCCAGCAGTCCAGAGGGGGCGGATTCACCCCTCCACTTT.

This CDR3 is CASSLVLAGAGELFF. CDR3 bases: TGTGCCAGCAGCTTAGTACTAGCGGGGGCCGGGGAGCTGTTTTTT. The rearrangement joins TRBV7-6 to TRBJ2-2; 11 bases map to TRBD2. CDR1 is SGHVS and CDR2 is FNYEAQ in the germline V gene. This CDR3 comprises 15 residues. J lost 6 bases, V lost 1 base, and 1 base had no gene match.

V gene TRBV18 combines with J gene TRBJ1-4; D unresolved. Germline loops: CDR1 KGHSH, CDR2 LQKENI. Trimming took 3 bases from V and 0 from J, leaving 8 bases between them. This CDR3 has 15 residues. CDR3 amino acids: CASSPRRATNEKLFF. As DNA, the CDR3 is TGTGCCAGCTCACCGAGAAGAGCAACTAATGAAAAACTGTTTTTT.

The CDR3 protein is CASSQERYQYNEQFF. The CDR3 bases are TGCGCCAGCAGCCAAGAAAGATACCAGTACAATGAGCAGTTCTTC. The gene calls are TRBV4-1 and TRBJ2-1, with D hard to call. The ends were cut back, 0 bases at V and 4 bases at J, with 10 bases in the middle. Germline V gene data show CDR1 as MGHRA and CDR2 as YSYEKL. The CDR3 is made up of 15 amino acids.

The rearrangement joins TRBV9 to TRBJ2-3; no clear D. V gave up 3 bases and J gave up 4 bases, with 15 bases separating them. The CDR3 consists of 15 residues. Per the germline V gene, CDR1 is SGDLS and CDR2 is YYNGEE. For the CDR3, the DNA is TGTGCCAGCAGCGCTGCCCCCGGGTTCCCAGATACGCAGTATTTT. Amino acid sequence: CASSAAPGFPDTQYF.

This clone was counted only a few times. V is TRBV2 and J is TRBJ1-6, with 8 positions matching TRBD1. The germline gives CDR1 SNHLY, CDR2 FYNNEI. J gave up 0 bases and V 4 bases, and 8 bases lay outside the gene matches. The CDR3 extends over 18 amino acids. The CDR3 reads CASSGRTGSFSYNSPLHF. The CDR3, as DNA: TGTGCCAGCAGTGGGAGGACAGGGAGTTTCTCCTATAATTCACCCCTCCACTTT. Full variable domain (outside the CDR3, taken from reference TRBV2 and TRBJ1-6): EPEVTQTPSHQVTQMGQEVILRCVPISNHLYFYWYRQILGQKVEFLVSFYNNEISEKSEIFDDQFSVERPDGSNFTLKIRSTKLEDSAMYFCASSGRTGSFSYNSPLHFGNGTRLTVT.

The chain couples TRBV5-1 to TRBJ2-7; 10 nucleotides agree with TRBD1. In germline, CDR1 is SGHRS, CDR2 YFSETQ. V lost 0 bases, J lost 12 bases, and 9 bases stayed unmatched. The CDR3 sequence is 14 residues long. DNA for the CDR3: TGCGCCAGCAGCTTGGAGACGACAGGGGGCGCTCTGTACTTC. As protein: CASSLETTGGALYF.

The rearrangement links TRBV4-2 to TRBJ2-7, with 10 bases matching TRBD1. Germline V gene data show CDR1 as LGHNA and CDR2 as YNFKEQ. Trimming removed 5 bases from V and 4 bases from J; junction bases left unmatched: 5. There are 14 residues in the CDR3. The CDR3 DNA reads TGTGCCAGCAGCTTCCGGGACAGGGGATACGAGCAGTACTTC. It translates to CASSFRDRGYEQYF.

The chain is built from TRBV10-3 and TRBJ1-2; 10 bases are a match to TRBD1. This CDR3 is 12 amino acids long. Germline V gives CDR1 ENHRY, CDR2 SYGVKD. V trimming: 11 bases; J trimming: 8 bases; junction bases outside the gene matches: 8. This CDR3 is CAAQDRGLGYTF. As DNA, the CDR3 is TGTGCCGCCCAAGACAGGGGGCTCGGCTACACCTTC.

The CDR3 is CASSPLRGGAGEKLFF. DNA for the CDR3: TGTGCCAGCTCACCACTAAGAGGGGGCGCGGGTGAAAAACTGTTTTTT. The chain employs TRBV18 and TRBJ1-4; 7 bases are shared with TRBD1. Trimming removed 1 base from V and 7 bases from J; junction bases left unmatched: 9. Germline V gives CDR1 KGHSH, CDR2 LQKENI. The CDR3 totals 16 residues. Based on the CDR3 plus reference TRBV18 and TRBJ1-4, the full variable domain is NAGVMQNPRHLVRRRGQEARLRCSPMKGHSHVYWYRQLPEEGLKFMVYLQKENIIDESGMPKERFSAEFPKEGPSILRIQQVVRGDSAAYFCASSPLRGGAGEKLFFGSGTQLSVL.

The CDR3 sequence: CASSSTGLADNEQFF. CDR3 nucleotides: TGTGCCAGCAGCTCCACGGGGCTAGCGGACAATGAGCAGTTCTTC. This rearrangement joins TRBV13 to TRBJ2-1, with 7 bases identical to TRBD2. Trimming removed 4 bases from V and 5 bases from J; junction bases left unmatched: 8. In germline, CDR1 is PRHDT, CDR2 FYEKMQ (reference sequence). This CDR3 has 15 residues.